The 23 T cell receptor beta chains listed next were all sequenced from one sample in a study of blood T cells in healthy people across ages. A sample-barcoded 5' primer and a J-beta primer mix were used in a second PCR of roughly 7 to 12 cycles. TCRdb used MiXCR to reprocess the 5' RACE reads, holding one entry per CDR3 protein. The repertoire holds 650,000 to 800,000 distinct CDR3 sequences, with 52% as singletons. Sequences were obtained from blood. All receptors come from a woman of 80 years or more in good health.

This clonotype was counted at least ten times. The J gene is TRBJ2-1, the V gene TRBV7-9; D tentatively fits TRBD1 or TRBD2 (5 bases each). The CDR3 is 15 amino acids. Germline V gene sequence: CDR1 SEHNR, CDR2 FQNEAQ (reference sequence). V was clipped by 0 bases and J by 2 bases, with 8 bases between them. CDR3 protein: CASSLALGAYNEQFF. The CDR3 DNA is TGTGCCAGCAGCTTAGCCCTGGGGGCCTACAATGAGCAGTTCTTC. Full variable domain (remainder filled in from reference TRBV7-9 and TRBJ2-1): DTGVSQNPRHKITKRGQNVTFRCDPISEHNRLYWYRQTLGQGPEFLTYFQNEAQLEKSRLLSDRFSAERPKGSFSTLEIQRTEQGDSAMYLCASSLALGAYNEQFFGPGTRLTVL.

This clonotype has a count of ten or more. The gene calls are TRBV20-1 and TRBJ2-1; TRBD2 matches 11 bases. This CDR3 contains 16 residues. J lost 12 bases, V lost 0 bases, and 13 bases had no gene match. Per germline, CDR1 DFQATT and CDR2 SNEGSKA (reference sequence). CDR3 amino acids: CSARDPLAGGRLSQFF. Here the CDR3 DNA reads TGCAGTGCTAGAGATCCGTTAGCGGGAGGGCGGTTATCGCAGTTCTTC.

Comment on this clonotype: The junction shows a germline mismatch at one end, possibly a read error. The rearrangement links TRBV6-5 to TRBJ1-2, with D tentatively TRBD1 (5 bases). This CDR3 has 13 residues. Germline loops: CDR1 MNHEY, CDR2 SVGAGI. CDR3 sequence reads: CASRWAGNYGCTF. The CDR3 DNA reads TGTGCCAGCCGTTGGGCAGGGAACTATGGCTGCACCTTC.

In its sample, this clonotype was seen many times. At one boundary the junction diverges from the germline segment, which might be a read error. The chain combines TRBV12-3 or TRBV12-4 with TRBJ2-1; D gene ambiguous. The CDR3 covers 12 residues. DNA for the CDR3: TGTGCCAGCAGCTTAGTTTACAATGAGCAGTTCTTC. Protein product: CASSLVYNEQFF.

This clonotype was counted between two and nine times. The chain joins TRBV12-3 or TRBV12-4 to TRBJ2-2; D possibly corresponds to TRBD2 (5 bases). V was clipped by 6 bases and J by 4 bases, with 18 bases between them. The CDR3 runs 16 residues. CDR3 DNA sequence: TGTGCCAGCAGCCCTCGGGGTGCGGGCTCCACCGGGGAGCTGTTTTTT. Residues: CASSPRGAGSTGELFF.

Concerning this clonotype itself: The DNA is omitted, as the CDR3 cannot be located on it reliably, and the CDR3 follows TCRdb's listing. V usage is TRBV5-5 and J usage is TRBJ2-4; TRBD1 is the table's D call, not checked against the DNA. Ends included, the CDR3 has 14 residues. Germline CDR1 SGHKS, CDR2 YYEKEE (reference sequence). The CDR3 loop is CASSVASGTGEMYF.

CDR3 sequence (DNA): TGTGCCAGCAGTTCCCCCAAGGGCTACACCTTC. Amino acids: CASSSPKGYTF. The V and J genes are TRBV28 and TRBJ1-2; D gene ambiguous. Germline V gene lookup returns CDR1 MDHEN and CDR2 SYDVKM. This CDR3 has 11 residues. The V end lost 4 bases, the J end lost 8 bases, and 8 bases lay between the germline ends.

This sequence joins TRBV7-9 and TRBJ1-4; D is ambiguous. The germline V gene encodes CDR1 SEHNR and CDR2 FQNEAQ (reference sequence). The CDR3 runs to 14 residues. V gave up 5 bases and J gave up 5 bases, with 12 bases separating them. The CDR3 nucleotides are TGTGCCAGCAGCCGGACTGGAGGGAATGAAAAACTGTTTTTT. Its translation: CASSRTGGNEKLFF.

Ten or more counts support this clonotype. The CDR3 DNA reads TGTGCCAGCAGTCCGTGGCGGAACCTCCAAGAGACCCAGTACTTC. It is translated as CASSPWRNLQETQYF. The V and J genes are TRBV14 and TRBJ2-5; D not certain. The CDR3 extends over 15 amino acids. CDR1 is SGHDN, CDR2 FVKESK, per germline. Trimming took off 6 bases at V and 1 base at J, with 15 bases between the two ends.

By share, this clonotype counts as medium-sized. This rearrangement joins TRBV13 to TRBJ1-6; perhaps TRBD1 as D (5 bases). Germline V gene lookup returns CDR1 PRHDT and CDR2 FYEKMQ (reference sequence). This CDR3 region has 14 residues. V gave up 3 bases and J gave up 9 bases, with 12 bases separating them. CDR3 loop: CASSFRPQGSPLHF. Written as DNA, the CDR3 is TGTGCCAGCAGCTTCCGACCTCAGGGTTCACCCCTCCACTTT. Complete variable domain (other parts from reference TRBV13 and TRBJ1-6): AAGVIQSPRHLIKEKRETATLKCYPIPRHDTVYWYQQGPGQDPQFLISFYEKMQSDKGSIPDRFSAQQFSDYHSELNMSSLELGDSALYFCASSFRPQGSPLHFGNGTRLTVT.

The V and J genes are TRBV9 and TRBJ2-5, with D unclear. V was trimmed by 4 bases and J by 2 bases, leaving 24 bases between them. The CDR3 sequence is 18 residues long. In germline, CDR1 is SGDLS, CDR2 YYNGEE. The CDR3 DNA reads TGTGCCAGCAGCCCCGGACGTGGGCATGGGATTGGACAAGAGACCCAGTACTTC. It yields the protein CASSPGRGHGIGQETQYF.

This clonotype was recorded a few times. The chain carries TRBV10-3 and TRBJ2-1; 8 bases agree with TRBD2. The CDR3 length is 15 residues. Germline CDR1 reads ENHRY; CDR2 reads SYGVKD. Losses at the gene ends were 2 bases for V and 8 bases for J; bases not matched to a gene: 8. CDR3 DNA sequence: TGTGCCATCAGTGAGGGGCGGGGGGCCCGGGATGAGCAGTTCTTC. Its translation is CAISEGRGARDEQFF.

This clonotype turned up a few times. The J gene is TRBJ2-7, the V gene TRBV6-2 or TRBV6-3, with 10 bases lining up with TRBD1. CDR1 is MNHEY and CDR2 is SVGEGT in the germline V gene. The CDR3 length is 18 residues. Losses at the gene ends were 5 bases for V and 4 bases for J; bases not matched to a gene: 17. CDR3 amino acids: CASSQAGLTGTGDYEQYF. The CDR3 DNA is TGTGCCAGCAGTCAAGCAGGACTTACCGGGACAGGGGATTACGAGCAGTACTTC.

This clonotype was counted ten times or more. V usage is TRBV29-1 and J usage is TRBJ2-7; 11 bases agree with TRBD2. V was clipped by 2 bases and J by 9 bases; unmatched bases: 9. This CDR3 contains 14 residues. Germline CDR1 SQVTM, CDR2 ANQGSEA. This CDR3 reads CSVELGLAGPRQYF. Here the CDR3 DNA reads TGCAGCGTTGAATTAGGACTAGCGGGTCCCCGGCAGTACTTC.

To note about this clonotype: A much larger clone is a single base away; this may be a read error. This rearrangement joins TRBV12-3 or TRBV12-4 to TRBJ2-7, with no clear D. With the DNA end fitting TRBJ2-4 better, the J assignment may be wrong. The CDR3 covers 11 residues. This chain's CDR3 is CASRLKNIQYF. Written as DNA, the CDR3 is TGTGCCAGCAGGCTGAAAAACATTCAGTACTTC.

For this clonotype: Just one base apart from a much larger clone, this may be a read error. V gene TRBV4-1 combines with J gene TRBJ2-1, with D tentatively TRBD2 (5 bases). The CDR3 is 14 residues long. Trimming took 1 base from V and 8 from J, leaving 12 bases between them. The germline V gene has CDR1 MGHRA and CDR2 YSYEKL. Here the CDR3 DNA reads TGCGCCAGCAGCCAAGTCTATAAGGAGGATGAGCAGTTCTTC. Amino acids: CASSQVYKEDEQFF.

For this clonotype: A much larger clone sits a single nucleotide away, making a read error possible. The chain couples TRBV5-1 to TRBJ2-5; D possibly corresponds to TRBD2 (5 bases). The CDR3 is 14 residues long. Germline V lookup: CDR1 SGHRS, CDR2 YFSETQ. Written as DNA, the CDR3 is TGCGCCAGCAGCTCTCCAAACGATTGGGAGACCAAGTACTTC. Translating it yields CASSSPNDWETKYF.

The genes are TRBV29-1 and TRBJ2-5; 11 bases line up with TRBD2. The CDR3 extends over 14 amino acids. The trim removed 4 bases at V and 2 bases at J, leaving 3 bases unmatched. Germline CDR1 and CDR2: SQVTM and ANQGSEA. CDR3 amino acids: CSVVSSGGQETQYF. Written as DNA, the CDR3 is TGCAGCGTTGTGTCTAGCGGGGGGCAAGAGACCCAGTACTTC.

This chain links TRBV2 with TRBJ2-1; D perhaps matches TRBD2 (6 bases). V lost 7 bases, J lost 4 bases, and 20 bases lay in between. The CDR3 consists of 16 residues. CDR1 and CDR2 from the germline V gene are SNHLY and FYNNEI. The CDR3 DNA is TGTGCCAGCAAGGCCGGGAGCGGGCCCGTTTACAATGAGCAGTTCTTC. This encodes CASKAGSGPVYNEQFF.

The chain carries TRBV5-1 and TRBJ1-6; D ambiguous. Per germline, CDR1 SGHRS and CDR2 YFSETQ. The CDR3 has 15 residues. V lost 6 bases and J 0 bases, leaving 10 bases between the germline ends. CDR3 sequence: CASTSASSYNSPLHF. CDR3 nucleotides: TGCGCCAGCACCTCGGCAAGCTCCTATAATTCACCCCTCCACTTT. The full variable domain, with the rest looked up from reference TRBV5-1 and TRBJ1-6, is KAGVTQTPRYLIKTRGQQVTLSCSPISGHRSVSWYQQTPGQGLQFLFEYFSETQRNKGNFPGRFSGRQFSNSRSEMNVSTLELGDSALYLCASTSASSYNSPLHFGNGTRLTVT.

The chain combines TRBV12-3 or TRBV12-4 with TRBJ1-2; 7 bases line up with TRBD1. With V trimmed by 5 bases and J by 6 bases, 9 bases remained unmatched. The CDR3 is 14 residues long. The CDR3 region is CASSTRQGPNGYTF. As DNA, the CDR3 is TGTGCCAGCAGTACCAGACAGGGCCCTAATGGCTACACCTTC.

The chain carries TRBV4-2 and TRBJ2-5; possibly TRBD1 for D (5 bases). The CDR3 runs to 14 residues. V was cut by 1 base and J by 1 base, with 7 bases left in between. Germline-derived CDR1 and CDR2 are LGHNA and YNFKEQ. In DNA form, the CDR3 reads TGTGCCAGCAGCCAAGGGACATTCCAAGAGACCCAGTACTTC. This encodes CASSQGTFQETQYF.

This clonotype came up a few times. The chain carries TRBV7-6 and TRBJ1-4; no firm D call. V was clipped by 5 bases and J by 8 bases, with 9 bases between them. There are 12 residues in the CDR3. Germline assignment: CDR1 SGHVS and CDR2 FNYEAQ. CDR3: CASSRPMEKLFF. CDR3 DNA sequence: TGTGCCAGCAGCCGTCCAATGGAAAAACTGTTTTTT.